The sequence of this T cell receptor (beta chain) was determined in a study of blood T cell repertoires in COVID-19. The V end lost 1 base, the J end lost 5 bases, and 11 bases lay between the germline ends. CDR3 size: 15 residues. CDR1 is MNHNS and CDR2 is SASEGT in the germline V gene. The Seattle patients, enrolled during active infection, were followed longitudinally. Clones were sequenced by immunoSEQ multiplex PCR, and TCRdb holds only the in-frame ones, with some missing. Found here are 250,000 to 350,000 clones, about nine tenths of them singletons; the top ten hold around 10%. The rearrangement uses TRBV6-1 and TRBJ2-2, with D perhaps matching TRBD1 (5 bases). This TCR derives from a young woman with COVID-19, enrolled during active disease. Sequencing was performed on peripheral blood. CDR3 loop: CASSEGRVGTGELFF. The CDR3 DNA reads as TGTGCCAGCAGTGAAGGCAGGGTCGGTACCGGGGAGCTGTTTTTT.